The clone carrying this T cell receptor beta chain appeared a few times. Its antigen is unidentified. These data originate in a study of T-cell reconstitution after alpha-beta-depleted transplantation in children. The CDR3 sequence is 13 residues long. The ends were cut back, 3 bases at V and 5 bases at J, with 10 bases in the middle. Germline CDR1 is SQVTM and CDR2 is ANQGSEA. Library preparation (for TCRbeta) was performed with unique molecular identifiers. TCRdb re-derived calls from the PCR reads in MiXCR, one entry per CDR3 protein. This table holds about 200,000 distinct CDR3 sequences, roughly 8.1% found once. General study results and limits: Several hundred rapidly expanded clones from non-depleted graft cells reportedly supplied alpha-beta T cells about two months post-transplant.

The origin of this receptor is a male patient between 2 and 10 years old who had a stem cell transplant for acute myeloid leukemia, so the T cells may come from the graft donor. The rearrangement uses TRBV29-1 and TRBJ2-2; D remains unclear. Sequenced material: PBMCs, mostly from graft donor cells, taken 360 days after TCRalphabeta/CD19-depleted stem cell transplant. This chain's CDR3 is CSVDVQSTGELFF. CDR3 nucleotide sequence: TGCAGCGTTGACGTACAGTCGACCGGGGAGCTGTTTTTT.